This record looks at one T cell receptor beta chain sequence and its context. The target antigen is unknown. PCR involved 60 Vbeta and 13 Jbeta primers. TCRdb's copy holds only in-frame clones and misses some; the assay was immunoSEQ multiplex PCR. Of around 98,000 clones in the sample, 55% to 80% were seen once. The donors were healthy bone marrow donors. This sample is drawn from a study of cytomegalovirus exposure and HLA in healthy donors. About the research overall: Findings of an earlier analysis included 117 million unique TCR beta sequences from some 190 million T cells.

Overall study results and limits: Certain sequence variants were highly shared and formed a cluster, and this cluster was likely a sequencing artifact.

Germline CDR1 reads MNHEY; CDR2 reads SMNVEV (reference sequence). This CDR3 contains 17 residues. With V trimmed by 4 bases and J by 0 bases, 9 bases remained unmatched. The sequencing sample was made of PBMCs. This TCR came from a female donor in good health and CMV-seronegative. The chain carries TRBV27 and TRBJ1-1, with 9 positions matching TRBD1. CDR3 nucleotide sequence: TGTGCCAGCAGTTCAATAGGACAGGGGATCATGAACACTGAAGCTTTCTTT. This gives the protein CASSSIGQGIMNTEAFF.